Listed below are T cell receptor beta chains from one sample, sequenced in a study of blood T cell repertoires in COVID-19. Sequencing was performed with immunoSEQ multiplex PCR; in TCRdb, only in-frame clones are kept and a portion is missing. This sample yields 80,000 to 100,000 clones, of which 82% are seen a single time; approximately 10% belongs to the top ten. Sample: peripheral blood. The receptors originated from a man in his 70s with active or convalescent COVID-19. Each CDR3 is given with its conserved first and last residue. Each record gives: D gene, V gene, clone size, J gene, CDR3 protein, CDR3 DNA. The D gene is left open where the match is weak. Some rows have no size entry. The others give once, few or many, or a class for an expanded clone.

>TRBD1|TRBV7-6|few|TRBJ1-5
CASSLTGFDPQHF
TGTGCCAGCAGCTTGACAGGGTTTGATCCCCAGCATTTT
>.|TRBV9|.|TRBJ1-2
CASSPNSPIHLAPGVDYGYTF
TGTGCCAGCAGCCCAAATTCCCCAATCCACTTAGCACCAGGGGTGGACTATGGCTACACCTTC
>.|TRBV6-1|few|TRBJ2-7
CASSEDDWGGAGLEQYF
TGTGCCAGCAGTGAAGATGATTGGGGGGGGGCTGGCTTGGAGCAGTACTTC
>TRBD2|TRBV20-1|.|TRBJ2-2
CSASKFGGGIGELFF
TGCAGTGCTAGTAAATTTGGCGGGGGGATCGGGGAGCTGTTTTTT
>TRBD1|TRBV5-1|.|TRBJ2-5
CASSSVTGTGSQETQYF
TGCGCCAGCAGCTCCGTTACCGGGACAGGGTCCCAAGAGACCCAGTACTTC
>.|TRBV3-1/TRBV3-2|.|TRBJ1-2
CASSQTGPGYGYTF
TGTGCCAGCAGCCAGACAGGTCCTGGCTATGGCTACACCTTC
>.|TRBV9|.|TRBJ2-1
CASSEKLNEQFF
TGTGCCAGCAGCGAAAAGCTCAATGAGCAGTTCTTC
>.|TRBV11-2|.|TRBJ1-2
CASSLEAAVLGGYTF
TGTGCCAGCAGCTTAGAGGCAGCGGTTCTCGGAGGCTACACCTTC
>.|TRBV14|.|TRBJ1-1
CASSQVVLGSPEAFF
TGTGCCAGCAGCCAAGTCGTTTTGGGGAGCCCTGAAGCTTTCTTT
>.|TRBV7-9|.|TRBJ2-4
CASRPPTQGGNLAKNIQYF
TGTGCCAGCAGACCCCCAACCCAGGGGGGAAATTTAGCCAAAAACATTCAGTACTTC
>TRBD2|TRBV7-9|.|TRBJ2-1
CASSLARLAPSYNEQFF
TGTGCCAGCAGCTTAGCCCGACTAGCACCCTCCTACAATGAGCAGTTCTTC
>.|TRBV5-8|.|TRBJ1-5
CASSHRIQGNQPQHF
TGTGCCAGCAGCCACCGGATACAGGGCAATCAGCCCCAGCATTTT
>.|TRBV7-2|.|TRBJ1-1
CASSLSGLGTTEAFF
TGTGCCAGCAGCCTTAGTGGGCTAGGGACTACTGAAGCTTTCTTT
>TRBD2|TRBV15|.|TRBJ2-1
CATSRVASGDNEQFF
TGTGCCACCAGCAGAGTGGCTAGCGGAGATAATGAGCAGTTCTTC
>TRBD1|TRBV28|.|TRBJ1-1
CASSLIFVGQGAQIEAFF
TGTGCCAGCAGTTTAATTTTCGTCGGCCAGGGGGCGCAAATTGAAGCTTTCTTT
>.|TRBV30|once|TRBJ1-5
CAWSLAGGGGQYQPQHF
TGTGCCTGGAGTCTCGCTGGGGGCGGAGGTCAATATCAGCCCCAGCATTTT
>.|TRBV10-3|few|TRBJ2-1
CATTGSVRNEQFF
TGTGCCACCACAGGGTCGGTTCGCAATGAGCAGTTCTTC
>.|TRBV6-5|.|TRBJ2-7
CASSPRGSSYEQYF
TGTGCCAGCAGCCCGAGGGGGAGCTCCTACGAGCAGTACTTC